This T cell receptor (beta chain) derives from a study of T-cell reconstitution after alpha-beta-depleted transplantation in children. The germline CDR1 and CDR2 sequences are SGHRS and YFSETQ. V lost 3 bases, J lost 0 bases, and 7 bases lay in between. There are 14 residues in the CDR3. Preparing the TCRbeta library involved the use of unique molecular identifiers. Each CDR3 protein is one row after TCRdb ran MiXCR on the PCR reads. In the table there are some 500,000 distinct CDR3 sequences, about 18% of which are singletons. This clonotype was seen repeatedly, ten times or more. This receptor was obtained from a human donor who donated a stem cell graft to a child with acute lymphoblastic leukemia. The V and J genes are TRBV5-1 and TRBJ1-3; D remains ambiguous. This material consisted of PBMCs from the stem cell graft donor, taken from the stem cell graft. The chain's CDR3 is CASSSGNSGNTIYF. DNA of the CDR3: TGCGCCAGCAGCTCTGGGAACTCTGGAAACACCATATATTTT.